This passage covers 25 T cell receptor beta chains from one sample sequenced in a study of regulatory T cells in long-lasting Graves disease. Library construction for TCR beta used iRepertoire HTBI primers and Arm-PCR of CDR3 regions. MiXCR, applied by TCRdb to the multiplex PCR reads, yields one record per CDR3 protein. This sample has about 450,000 distinct CDR3 sequences, with about 14% found just once. This sample's time point: newly diagnosed GD, antithyroid drugs for less than 3 months. PBMC RNA was the source of the TCR library. These data were likewise used in another study, on T cells in Graves' hyperthyroidism and ophthalmopathy.

The source was peripheral blood mononuclear cells (PBMCs), collected at new diagnosis, from a patient treated with antithyroid drugs. The receptors were gathered from a woman aged 50 to 65 with Graves disease.

This clonotype occurred a few times. The junction departs from germline at one end; a sequencing error may be responsible. The chain uses TRBV10-3 and TRBJ1-6, with D maybe TRBD1 (6 bases). The CDR3 is made up of 15 amino acids. Germline assignment: CDR1 ENHRY and CDR2 SYGVKD. The CDR3 loop reads CAISEGTGNNPPLHF. The DNA of the CDR3 is TGTGCCATCAGTGAGGGAACAGGGAATAATCCACCCCTCCACTTT.

This clonotype appeared many times. The J gene is TRBJ2-7, the V gene TRBV10-3; 13 positions agree with TRBD2. This CDR3 has 16 amino acids. V trimming: 2 bases; J trimming: 4 bases; junction bases outside the gene matches: 5. CDR1 ENHRY and CDR2 SYGVKD come from the germline V gene. The CDR3 DNA sequence: TGTGCCATCAGTGAGGCACGGACTAGCGGGAGTTACGAGCAGTACTTC. Its protein is CAISEARTSGSYEQYF.

This clonotype was detected many times. CDR3 in amino acids: CASSLLASTGELFF. In nucleotides, the CDR3 is TGTGCCAGCAGTTTACTAGCTAGCACCGGGGAGCTGTTTTTT. The V gene is TRBV27, the J gene TRBJ2-2, with D maybe TRBD2 (5 bases). Germline V gene lookup returns CDR1 MNHEY and CDR2 SMNVEV (reference sequence). Trimming cost V 2 bases and J 4 bases, with 8 bases left between them. This CDR3 has 14 amino acids.

Note on this clonotype: The junction departs from germline at one end; a sequencing error may be responsible. The chain recombines TRBV29-1 with TRBJ2-4; unclear D gene. The CDR3 consists of 13 residues. Germline loops: CDR1 SQVTM, CDR2 ANQGSEA. This chain's CDR3 is CSVEGTSKTIQYF. CDR3 coding DNA: TGCAGCGTTGAAGGAACTTCCAAAACCATTCAGTACTTC.

Concerning this clonotype itself: Just one base apart from a much larger clone, this may be a read error. The chain combines TRBV6-2 or TRBV6-3 with TRBJ1-3; D call uncertain. Germline V lookup: CDR1 MNHEY, CDR2 SVGEGT. The CDR3 length is 15 residues. The CDR3 protein is CANSEDQFSGNTIYF. In DNA, the CDR3 is TGTGCCAACAGTGAAGATCAGTTCTCTGGAAACACCATATATTTT.

This chain links TRBV4-1 with TRBJ2-2; 7 nucleotides line up with TRBD1. V was clipped by 1 base and J by 4 bases; unmatched bases: 9. The V gene's germline CDR1 is MGHRA and CDR2 YSYEKL. The CDR3 is 17 amino acids. CDR3 in amino acids: CASSQGSGGVRTGELFF. CDR3 nucleotide sequence: TGCGCCAGCAGCCAAGGTTCAGGGGGAGTGCGCACCGGGGAGCTGTTTTTT.

The rearrangement links TRBV7-9 to TRBJ2-1; a possible D gene is TRBD2 (5 bases). The CDR3 totals 15 residues. CDR1 is SEHNR, CDR2 FQNEAQ, per germline (reference sequence). Trimming removed 5 bases from V and 5 bases from J, with 16 bases in between. The CDR3 spells CASSPHTTRDNEQFF. The CDR3 DNA sequence: TGTGCCAGCAGCCCTCACACAACTAGAGACAATGAGCAGTTCTTC.

The CDR3 is CASSLGGGDQETQYF. In DNA, the CDR3 is TGCGCCAGCAGCTTGGGTGGAGGGGACCAAGAGACCCAGTACTTC. The chain has TRBV5-1 and TRBJ2-5, with D perhaps matching TRBD2 (6 bases). The V and J ends lost 0 bases and 0 bases respectively, with 9 bases between them. This CDR3 spans 15 amino acids. Germline CDR1 and CDR2: SGHRS and YFSETQ. The variable domain in full, with the rest retrieved from reference TRBV5-1 and TRBJ2-5, is KAGVTQTPRYLIKTRGQQVTLSCSPISGHRSVSWYQQTPGQGLQFLFEYFSETQRNKGNFPGRFSGRQFSNSRSEMNVSTLELGDSALYLCASSLGGGDQETQYFGPGTRLLVL.

V usage is TRBV4-2 and J usage is TRBJ2-6; unclear D gene. CDR3 length: 15 amino acids. The V end was cut by 4 bases, the J end by 2 bases, with 9 bases between. Germline-derived CDR1 and CDR2 are LGHNA and YNFKEQ. CDR3 region: CASSLPRTGANVLTF. The CDR3 DNA reads TGTGCCAGCAGCCTACCCAGGACTGGGGCCAACGTCCTGACTTTC.

This clonotype has at least ten counts. V usage is TRBV2 and J usage is TRBJ2-5, with D perhaps TRBD2 (6 bases). Deletions cut 3 bases from V and 5 bases from J, with 16 bases between. The CDR3 length is 15 residues. The V gene's germline CDR1 is SNHLY and CDR2 FYNNEI. The CDR3 bases are TGTGCCAGCAGTGAGGCGGGGCAGCTCCTTGAGACCCAGTACTTC. Translating it yields CASSEAGQLLETQYF.

The chain joins TRBV25-1 to TRBJ1-2; maybe TRBD1 (5 bases). Germline CDR1 reads MGHDK; CDR2 reads SYGVNS. V dropped 5 bases and J dropped 6 bases, with 7 bases sitting between them. There are 11 residues in the CDR3. The CDR3 sequence: CASSQGDGYTF. The CDR3 DNA reads as TGTGCCAGCAGTCAGGGAGATGGCTACACCTTC.

This clonotype was detected ten times or more. J is TRBJ2-7 and V is TRBV6-1; no clear D. This CDR3 spans 14 amino acids. Germline-derived CDR1 and CDR2 are MNHNS and SASEGT. V lost 2 bases to trimming and J lost 7 bases, with 15 bases between them. CDR3 amino acids: CASSEPALDGEQYF. CDR3 nucleotide sequence: TGTGCCAGCAGTGAACCGGCCCTAGACGGAGAGCAGTACTTC.

V usage is TRBV4-1 and J usage is TRBJ2-3; TRBD2 aligns across 14 bases. The CDR3 is made up of 16 amino acids. The V and J ends lost 0 bases and 10 bases, in that order; junction bases with no gene match: 6. The germline CDR1 and CDR2 sequences are MGHRA and YSYEKL. The CDR3 nucleotides are TGCGCCAGCAGCCAAGAGGGACTAGCGGGAGCTTGGGCGCAGTATTTT. It translates to CASSQEGLAGAWAQYF.

This clonotype appeared many times. In DNA form, the CDR3 reads TGTGCCAGCAGTTTAACAGGGGAAGAGACCCAGTACTTC. It codes for CASSLTGEETQYF. This chain links TRBV27 with TRBJ2-5, with 7 bases aligning to TRBD1. The CDR3 contains 13 residues. From germline, CDR1 is MNHEY and CDR2 SMNVEV (reference sequence). Unmatched junction bases numbered 0, after V lost 2 bases and J lost 3 bases.

This clonotype was detected many times. As DNA, the CDR3 is TGCGCCAGCAGCTTGGAGGGCATCGAGACCCAGTACTTC. Protein: CASSLEGIETQYF. V and J are TRBV5-1 and TRBJ2-5; D is ambiguous. Trimming cost V 0 bases and J 5 bases, with 8 bases left between them. Germline V lookup: CDR1 SGHRS, CDR2 YFSETQ. This CDR3 region has 13 residues.

This clonotype was counted once. One base away lies a much larger clone, so this may be a sequencing read error. This chain connects TRBV18 to TRBJ2-7, with 8 bases aligning to TRBD1. This CDR3 contains 16 residues. Germline lookup yields CDR1 KGHSH and CDR2 LQKENI. CDR3 amino acids: CAGSPPRGLSSYEQYF. Written as DNA, the CDR3 is TGTGCCGGCTCACCACCCAGGGGGCTCAGCTCCTACGAGCAGTACTTC.

The chain combines TRBV6-1 with TRBJ2-2, with 8 bases matching TRBD1. V lost 2 bases, J lost 1 base, and 6 bases stayed unmatched. CDR1 is MNHNS and CDR2 is SASEGT in the germline V gene. CDR3 length: 17 amino acids. The CDR3 is CASSEPRDRMNTGELFF. CDR3 nucleotides: TGTGCCAGCAGTGAACCTCGGGACAGGATGAACACCGGGGAGCTGTTTTTT.

Many counts were recorded for this clonotype. The chain employs TRBV3-1 and TRBJ2-7; 12 bases map to TRBD1. The CDR3 spans 15 residues. Trimming at V came to 4 bases and at J to 7 bases, leaving 8 bases not matched to a gene. Germline values: CDR1 LGHDT, CDR2 YNNKEL (reference sequence). The DNA for the CDR3 is TGTGCCAGCAGCCCCCCGGGACAGGGGGCATGGGAGCAGTACTTC. Residues: CASSPPGQGAWEQYF.

The V and J genes are TRBV28 and TRBJ2-2, with TRBD2 identical over 8 bases. V trimming: 6 bases; J trimming: 7 bases; junction bases outside the gene matches: 7. The CDR3 spans 14 residues. Germline CDR1 MDHEN, CDR2 SYDVKM. The CDR3 coding sequence is TGTGCCAGCAGCCGGGGGGGGGCAAGCGGGGAGCTGTTTTTT. Its protein product is CASSRGGASGELFF.

The V gene is TRBV25-1, the J gene TRBJ1-6; possible D gene TRBD1, 6 bases. CDR3 length equals 13 residues. V dropped 7 bases and J dropped 13 bases, with 17 bases sitting between them. In germline, CDR1 is MGHDK, CDR2 SYGVNS. The CDR3 spells CASMRDTGSPLHF. DNA for the CDR3: TGTGCCAGCATGAGGGACACAGGATCGCCCCTCCACTTT. The full variable domain, with the rest looked up from reference TRBV25-1 and TRBJ1-6, is EADIYQTPRYLVIGTGKKITLECSQTMGHDKMYWYQQDPGMELHLIHYSYGVNSTEKGDLSSESTVSRIRTEHFPLTLESARPSHTSQYLCASMRDTGSPLHFGNGTRLTVT.

The table lists this clonotype with many counts. V and J are TRBV3-1 and TRBJ2-5, with TRBD2 matching over 14 bases. Germline assignment: CDR1 LGHDT and CDR2 YNNKEL (reference sequence). With V trimmed by 1 base and J by 5 bases, 6 bases remained unmatched. The CDR3 covers 17 residues. The CDR3 here is CASSQARLAGGDETQYF. The CDR3 DNA reads TGTGCCAGCAGCCAAGCTAGACTAGCGGGAGGGGATGAGACCCAGTACTTC.

This clonotype was recorded at least ten times. Mismatch with germline at one junction end may stem from a read error. The genes are TRBV7-9 and TRBJ1-1, with D unresolved. Looked up from germline, CDR1 is SEHNR and CDR2 is FQNEAQ (reference sequence). The CDR3 loop spans 13 amino acids. The CDR3 loop reads CASSLSSARRADF. The CDR3 bases are TGTGCCAGCAGCTTATCCAGTGCTCGAAGAGCAGACTTT.

This clonotype has more than one count but fewer than ten. The CDR3 sequence: CASSLQTGEQYF. CDR3 sequence (DNA): TGTGCCAGTAGTCTACAGACGGGCGAGCAGTACTTC. This chain uses TRBV19 with TRBJ2-7; D call uncertain. In germline, CDR1 is LNHDA, CDR2 SQIVND (reference sequence). V shed 5 bases and J shed 6 bases, with 11 bases lying between them. The CDR3 covers 12 residues. The variable domain in full, with the rest retrieved from reference TRBV19 and TRBJ2-7, is DGGITQSPKYLFRKEGQNVTLSCEQNLNHDAMYWYRQDPGQGLRLIYYSQIVNDFQKGDIAEGYSVSREKKESFPLTVTSAQKNPTAFYLCASSLQTGEQYFGPGTRLTVT.

This clonotype came up many times. V gene TRBV13 combines with J gene TRBJ2-4; 9 bases agree with TRBD1. Germline V gene sequence: CDR1 PRHDT, CDR2 FYEKMQ (reference sequence). Trimming cost V 5 bases and J 3 bases; bases outside gene matches: 5. The CDR3 covers 15 residues. CDR3: CASSPGQGNKNIQYF. The CDR3 region has the DNA TGTGCCAGCAGCCCGGGACAGGGAAACAAAAACATTCAGTACTTC.

There are many counts of this clonotype. This rearrangement joins TRBV2 to TRBJ1-6; no clear D gene. The germline V and J ends were trimmed by 2 bases and 7 bases, with 6 bases remaining between them. CDR3 size: 13 residues. Germline V gives CDR1 SNHLY, CDR2 FYNNEI. In nucleotides, the CDR3 is TGTGCCAGCAGTGAATGGGGAAATTCACCCCTCCACTTT. Encoded protein: CASSEWGNSPLHF.